These 12 T cell receptor beta chains originate from one sample sequenced in a study of cytomegalovirus exposure and HLA in healthy donors. Vbeta (60) and Jbeta (13) primers were used in the PCR. Sequenced by immunoSEQ multiplex PCR; TCRdb stores in-frame clones only, minus some. The table has more than 90,000 clones, 55% to 75% seen once. Source material: PBMCs. The receptors stem from a man aged 25-45 years in good health and CMV-seropositive.

This clone was seen only a few times. V and J are TRBV27 and TRBJ1-4; 9 nucleotides line up with TRBD1. The CDR3 totals 15 residues. After removal of 3 bases from V and 7 bases from J, the junction contained 6 bases not matched to a gene. In germline, CDR1 is MNHEY, CDR2 SMNVEV (reference sequence). CDR3 coding DNA: TGTGCCAGCAGTTTGACAGGGGGATTAGGTGAAAAACTGTTTTTT. Its translation is CASSLTGGLGEKLFF. The full variable domain, with the rest looked up from reference TRBV27 and TRBJ1-4, is EAQVTQNPRYLITVTGKKLTVTCSQNMNHEYMSWYRQDPGLGLRQIYYSMNVEVTDKGDVPEGYKVSRKEKRNFPLILESPSPNQTSLYFCASSLTGGLGEKLFFGSGTQLSVL.

The V gene is TRBV2, the J gene TRBJ2-1; the D is unclear. V was trimmed by 10 bases and J by 0 bases, leaving 28 bases between them. The CDR3 runs 19 residues. Germline V gene data show CDR1 as SNHLY and CDR2 as FYNNEI. CDR3 amino acids: CAIDLKHALQESSYNEQFF. The CDR3 region has the DNA TGTGCCATTGACCTGAAGCACGCACTACAAGAAAGCTCCTACAATGAGCAGTTCTTC.

This clone was observed once. This chain joins TRBV10-3 and TRBJ2-2, with 7 bases matching TRBD1. The V and J ends lost 2 bases and 5 bases, in that order; junction bases with no gene match: 5. This CDR3 is 15 amino acids long. Germline V CDR1 and CDR2: ENHRY, SYGVKD. The CDR3 protein is CAISEGRGKTGELFF. The CDR3 nucleotides are TGTGCCATCAGTGAGGGCAGGGGGAAGACCGGGGAGCTGTTTTTT.

This clone was observed once. V and J are TRBV19 and TRBJ1-1; D is undetermined. The CDR3 is made up of 15 amino acids. V dropped 5 bases and J dropped 4 bases, with 17 bases sitting between them. CDR1 is LNHDA and CDR2 is SQIVND in the germline V gene (reference sequence). CDR3 loop: CASSVGGFRLTEAFF. CDR3 bases: TGTGCCAGTAGTGTGGGCGGGTTCCGGCTCACTGAAGCTTTCTTT.

The chain employs TRBV5-8 and TRBJ2-7, with a weak D call TRBD1 (6 bases). The V and J ends lost 2 bases and 4 bases respectively, with 28 bases between them. CDR3 length: 19 amino acids. Germline V gene lookup returns CDR1 SGHTS and CDR2 YDEGEE. Here the CDR3 DNA reads TGTGCCAGCAGCTTTACGAGGGCTAGGGGGTCGATTACTCGTTACGAGCAGTACGTC. Residues: CASSFTRARGSITRYEQYV.

The genes are TRBV6-1 and TRBJ2-5, with 8 nucleotides matching TRBD2. The junction had 4 bases not matched to a gene; V was cut back by 6 bases and J by 4 bases. Germline V gene sequence: CDR1 MNHNS, CDR2 SASEGT. CDR3 size: 13 residues. CDR3 in DNA: TGTGCCAGCAGCGGACTAGCACGAGAGACCCAGTACTTC. This encodes CASSGLARETQYF.

The gene calls are TRBV6-4 and TRBJ2-5; 7 nucleotides line up with TRBD1. Germline lookup yields CDR1 MRHNA and CDR2 SNTAGT. Losses at the gene ends were 2 bases for V and 5 bases for J; bases not matched to a gene: 11. The CDR3 runs to 16 residues. CDR3 loop: CASSDPILDRKETQYF. The CDR3 DNA reads TGTGCCAGCAGTGACCCGATCTTGGACAGGAAGGAGACCCAGTACTTC.

The CDR3 DNA is TGTGCCAGCAGCGTAAGTGGGACAGGGAACACTGAAGCTTTCTTT. Translated, it gives CASSVSGTGNTEAFF. The rearrangement joins TRBV9 to TRBJ1-1; 8 bases fit TRBD1. Germline V gene sequence: CDR1 SGDLS, CDR2 YYNGEE. This CDR3 is 15 amino acids long. Germline trimming cut 1 base from V and 1 base from J; bases unmatched to any gene: 3.

A note on this clone: At one end, the junction sequence differs from germline, possibly due to a read error. Other DNA sequences in this sample translate to the same CDR3. The rearrangement links TRBV30 to TRBJ1-5; D might be TRBD1 (6 bases). The CDR3 extends over 14 amino acids. Germline lookup yields CDR1 GTSNPN and CDR2 SVGIG (reference sequence). The CDR3 is CAWSLGQINQPQHF. CDR3 bases: TGCGCCTGGAGCTTGGGACAAATCAATCAGCCCCAGCATTTT.

V gene TRBV7-7 combines with J gene TRBJ2-7; 9 bases are shared with TRBD1. In germline, CDR1 is SSHAT, CDR2 FNYEAQ (reference sequence). The CDR3 length is 13 residues. CDR3 in amino acids: CASSLDRGHEQYV. The CDR3 coding sequence is TGTGCTAGCAGCTTGGACAGGGGCCACGAGCAGTACGTC.

The chain recombines TRBV7-8 with TRBJ1-5; D possibly corresponds to TRBD1 (5 bases). The CDR3 spans 15 residues. Trimming removed 1 base at V and 5 bases at J, with 12 bases between. Germline CDR1 is SGHVS and CDR2 is FQNEAQ. The CDR3 DNA reads as TGTGCCAGCAGCTTAGATCAGGGATCCGATCAGCCCCAGCATTTT. It codes for CASSLDQGSDQPQHF.

This clone came up a few times. The J gene is TRBJ1-2, the V gene TRBV4-3; D is undetermined. Germline CDR1 reads LGHNA; CDR2 reads YSLEER. This CDR3 contains 12 residues. The ends were cut back, 0 bases at V and 14 bases at J, with 13 bases in the middle. The DNA of the CDR3 is TGCGCCAGCAGCCAAGATTCCAGCGGTACTACCTTC. Translated: CASSQDSSGTTF.